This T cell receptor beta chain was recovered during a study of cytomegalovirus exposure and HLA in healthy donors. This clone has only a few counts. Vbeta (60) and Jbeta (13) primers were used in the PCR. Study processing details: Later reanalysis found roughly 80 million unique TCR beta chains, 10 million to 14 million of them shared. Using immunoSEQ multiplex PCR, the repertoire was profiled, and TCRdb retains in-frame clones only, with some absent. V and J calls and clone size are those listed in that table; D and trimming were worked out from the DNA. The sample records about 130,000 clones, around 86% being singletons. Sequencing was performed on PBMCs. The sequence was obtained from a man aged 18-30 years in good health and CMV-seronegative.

This CDR3 is CASSLSISNQPQHF. CDR3 DNA: TGTGCCAGCAGTTTATCCATTAGCAATCAGCCCCAGCATTTT. The chain has TRBV27 and TRBJ1-5; D gene uncertain. CDR3 size: 14 residues. The germline V gene encodes CDR1 MNHEY and CDR2 SMNVEV (reference sequence). V was pared by 0 bases and J by 0 bases, with 3 bases between.